This T cell receptor beta chain is from a study of blood T cell repertoires in COVID-19. Study-wide background: Samples taken during acute and convalescent COVID-19 were collected in the United States, Italy and Spain. T cells, B-cell-depleted T cells, or PBMCs provided the cDNA or gDNA that served as material.

Germline V lookup: CDR1 LGHNA, CDR2 YSLEER. The CDR3 is 18 residues long. Trimming removed 0 bases from V and 7 bases from J; junction bases left unmatched: 11. In the authors' workflow: The assay estimated nucleated cells by amplifying reference gene primers. Data came from immunoSEQ multiplex PCR; TCRdb stores just in-frame clones and leaves some out. V, J and clone size reflect that table, while D and trimming were determined from the DNA. The table shows some 250,000 clones, with roughly 80% occurring only once. This receptor was taken from a man in his sixties with acute or convalescent COVID-19. The specimen sequenced was peripheral blood. This rearrangement joins TRBV4-3 to TRBJ2-2, with TRBD2 matching over 10 bases. The CDR3 region is CASSQDVGLAGAVGELFF. The CDR3 coding sequence is TGCGCCAGCAGCCAAGATGTAGGTCTAGCGGGAGCGGTCGGGGAGCTGTTTTTT.